The subject of this entry is one TCR beta chain. Its cognate antigen has yet to be identified. No base-level quality is on record; no much larger clone is a single base apart. TCRbeta CDR3 regions were amplified from genomic DNA by means of the immunoSEQ Assay, a bias-controlled multiplex PCR. Per the source publication's procedure: The number of nucleated cells in each sample was estimated by amplification of reference gene primers within the assay. Sequence reads were collapsed and filtered to measure the absolute abundance of every unique TCRbeta CDR3 rearrangement. For each sample, productive Simpson clonality was calculated by taking the square root of Simpson's diversity index across productive rearrangements. The source is immuneACCESS, and TCRdb retained only in-frame sequences with V and J called. Part of the clones is not carried over; for the studies checked, unresolved V genes explain less than half of this, and the remainder is unexplained. That table supplies the V and J calls and clone size; D and trimming were determined from the DNA. Here the sample has some 64,000 clones; 84% occur a single time. The top ten hold 15% to 20% of the sample.

This sample is drawn from a study of blood T cell repertoires in COVID-19 (TCRdb year 2020). Concerning the study at large: Samples covering the acute and convalescent phases of COVID-19 were provided by collaborators in the United States, Italy and Spain. The prospective study material was composed of cDNA or gDNA derived from T cells, B-cell-depleted T cells, or PBMCs. Subjects who had been exposed to COVID-19, were actively infected with it, or had recovered from it provided the deeply sampled blood TCRbeta repertoires that made up the dataset. A freely available public database, intended as a resource for researchers studying the immune response to SARS-CoV-2, is where the repertoires were released. The samples were drawn from the first 160 participants of the ongoing ImmuneRACE study and from 1,254 subjects provided by 6 global collaborators. A de-identified subject ID, COVID-19 status, age in years and sex were almost always included in the sample metadata. HLA class I and class II types, where available, came from metadata supplied by the sample provider rather than from assay-based typing. Study-level results and caveats: The quantity of clinical and demographic metadata differed by source and by participant and was supplied without curation.

Reading from cysteine to phenylalanine, the CDR3 counts 17 amino acids. Only the CDR3 part of the read is kept: 51 bases, read in frame from the first base. At one collaborating source in Seattle, patients were enrolled during active infection and were followed longitudinally through the course of disease. Collaborating institutions collected whole blood in K2EDTA tubes following their own protocols. Collaborator samples were shipped for TCRbeta analysis as frozen whole blood, isolated PBMCs, or DNA extracted from either sample type. The receptor was isolated from a man aged 55 to 69 with COVID-19, enrolled during active disease. Sequenced material: peripheral blood. This receptor chain uses TRBV1 and TRBJ1-5; the D call of TRBD1 is as the table states it, not checked on the DNA. TRBV1 is given as a pseudogene. The sequenced DNA is TGCACCAGCAGCCAAAGCTCAGGTCACGATAGCAATCAGCCCCAGCATTTT. Its coded protein is CTSSQSSGHDSNQPQHF.